These 3 T cell receptor beta chains originate from one sample sequenced in a study of T-cell reconstitution after alpha-beta-depleted transplantation in children. Preparation of the TCRbeta library involved a method that used unique molecular identifiers. TCRdb re-called the PCR reads through MiXCR, storing one row per CDR3 protein. The sample has hundreds of thousands of distinct CDR3 sequences, roughly 17% seen once. This specimen was PBMCs from the stem cell graft donor, taken from the stem cell graft. The source of these receptors is a human donor who donated a stem cell graft to a child with acute myeloid leukemia.

The rearrangement uses TRBV25-1 and TRBJ2-1; D tentatively fits TRBD1 or TRBD2 (6 bases each). Germline loops: CDR1 MGHDK, CDR2 SYGVNS. V lost 2 bases and J 5 bases, leaving 16 bases between the germline ends. This CDR3 has 16 amino acids. In DNA, the CDR3 is TGTGCCAGCAGTGAACTCACGGGGGCCATCAACAATGAGCAGTTCTTC. It yields the protein CASSELTGAINNEQFF.

This clonotype was counted at least ten times. V usage is TRBV13 and J usage is TRBJ2-7, with D possibly TRBD1 on 6 matching bases. With 1 base removed from V and 3 bases from J, the gap between germline ends came to 10 bases. The CDR3 covers 14 residues. Germline V CDR1 and CDR2: PRHDT, FYEKMQ (reference sequence). CDR3 sequence: CASSLDYRDYEQYF. The CDR3 nucleotides are TGTGCCAGCAGCTTAGATTACAGGGACTACGAGCAGTACTTC.

This clonotype has only a few counts. The rearrangement links TRBV5-6 to TRBJ2-7; D is ambiguous. V gave up 6 bases and J gave up 1 base, with 17 bases separating them. The germline V gene has CDR1 SGHDT and CDR2 YYEEEE. The CDR3 covers 15 residues. CDR3 in amino acids: CASTPFYGGSYEQYF. The CDR3 DNA is TGTGCCAGCACCCCATTTTATGGCGGTTCCTACGAGCAGTACTTC.